This entry features one T cell receptor (beta chain) sequence. The record originates from a study of T-cell reconstitution after alpha-beta-depleted transplantation in children. Unique molecular identifiers were used in preparing the TCRbeta library. MiXCR, applied by TCRdb to the PCR reads, yields one record per CDR3 protein. The table records roughly 500,000 distinct CDR3 sequences, 12% of them present only once. The germline V gene has CDR1 LGHNA and CDR2 YSLEER. The CDR3 is made up of 15 amino acids. The germline V and J ends were trimmed by 0 bases and 4 bases, with 13 bases remaining between them.

V is TRBV4-3 and J is TRBJ2-7; the D is unclear. The sequence was obtained from a human donor who donated a stem cell graft to a child with combined immunodeficiency. Sequenced material: PBMCs from the stem cell graft donor, taken from the stem cell graft. The CDR3 loop reads CASSQESWADYEQYF. The DNA for the CDR3 is TGCGCCAGCAGCCAAGAATCTTGGGCGGATTACGAGCAGTACTTC.